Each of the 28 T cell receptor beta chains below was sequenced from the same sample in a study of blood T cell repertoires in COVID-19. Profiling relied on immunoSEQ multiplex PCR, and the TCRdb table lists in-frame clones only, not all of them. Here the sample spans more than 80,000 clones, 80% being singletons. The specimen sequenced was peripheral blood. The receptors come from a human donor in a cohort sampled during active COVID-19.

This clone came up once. This CDR3 is CSVDRGRQQYF. The CDR3 coding sequence is TGCAGCGTTGACAGAGGGCGGCAGCAGTACTTC. The chain employs TRBV29-1 and TRBJ2-7, with D perhaps TRBD2 (5 bases). There are 11 residues in the CDR3. Germline lookup yields CDR1 SQVTM and CDR2 ANQGSEA. Trimming removed 3 bases at V and 8 bases at J, with 11 bases between.

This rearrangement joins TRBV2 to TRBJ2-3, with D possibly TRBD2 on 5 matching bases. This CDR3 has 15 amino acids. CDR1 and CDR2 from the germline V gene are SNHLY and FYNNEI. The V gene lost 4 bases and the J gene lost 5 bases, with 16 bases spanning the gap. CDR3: CASSASWRRGDTQYF. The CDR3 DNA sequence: TGTGCCAGCAGTGCCTCCTGGCGCCGGGGAGATACGCAGTATTTT.

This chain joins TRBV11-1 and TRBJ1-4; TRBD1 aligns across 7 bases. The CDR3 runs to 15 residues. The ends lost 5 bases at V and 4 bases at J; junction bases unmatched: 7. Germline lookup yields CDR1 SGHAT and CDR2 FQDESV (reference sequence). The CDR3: CASSQGQPGNEKLFF. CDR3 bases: TGTGCCAGCAGCCAGGGACAGCCTGGTAATGAAAAACTGTTTTTT. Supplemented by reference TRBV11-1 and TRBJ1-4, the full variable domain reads EAEVAQSPRYKITEKSQAVAFWCDPISGHATLYWYRQILGQGPELLVQFQDESVVDDSQLPKDRFSAERLKGVDSTLKIQPAELGDSAMYLCASSQGQPGNEKLFFGSGTQLSVL.

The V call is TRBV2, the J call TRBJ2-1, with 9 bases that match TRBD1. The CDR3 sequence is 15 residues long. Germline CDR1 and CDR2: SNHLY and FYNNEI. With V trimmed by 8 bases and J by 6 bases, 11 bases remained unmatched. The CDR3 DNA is TGTGCCAGCGGAGGACAGGGGTTCGTTGTCAATGAGCAGTTCTTC. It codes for CASGGQGFVVNEQFF.

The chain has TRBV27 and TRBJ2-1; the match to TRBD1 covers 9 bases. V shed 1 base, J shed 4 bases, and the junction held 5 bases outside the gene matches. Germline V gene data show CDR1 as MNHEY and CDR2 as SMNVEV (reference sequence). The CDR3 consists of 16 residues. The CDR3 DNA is TGTGCCAGCAGTTTATGGGGACAGGGACCTTACAATGAGCAGTTCTTC. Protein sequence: CASSLWGQGPYNEQFF.

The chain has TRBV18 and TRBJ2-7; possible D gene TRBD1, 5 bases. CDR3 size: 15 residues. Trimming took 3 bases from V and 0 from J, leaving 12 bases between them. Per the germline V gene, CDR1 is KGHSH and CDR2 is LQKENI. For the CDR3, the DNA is TGTGCCAGCTCACCCGACAGCTCAAACTCCTACGAGCAGTACTTC. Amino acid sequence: CASSPDSSNSYEQYF.

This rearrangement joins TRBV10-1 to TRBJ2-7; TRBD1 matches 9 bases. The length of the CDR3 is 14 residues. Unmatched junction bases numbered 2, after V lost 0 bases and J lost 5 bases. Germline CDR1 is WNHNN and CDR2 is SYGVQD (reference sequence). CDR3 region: CASSESGTGNEQYF. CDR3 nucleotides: TGCGCCAGCAGTGAGTCCGGGACAGGGAACGAGCAGTACTTC.

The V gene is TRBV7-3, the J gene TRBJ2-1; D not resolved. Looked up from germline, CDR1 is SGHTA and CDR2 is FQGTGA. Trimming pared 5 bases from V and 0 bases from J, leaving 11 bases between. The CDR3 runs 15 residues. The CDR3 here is CASSLGSLSYNEQFF. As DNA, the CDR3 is TGTGCCAGCAGCCTAGGCAGTCTCTCCTACAATGAGCAGTTCTTC.

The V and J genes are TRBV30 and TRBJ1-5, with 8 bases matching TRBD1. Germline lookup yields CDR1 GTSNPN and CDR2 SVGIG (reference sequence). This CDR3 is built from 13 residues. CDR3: CATGQGGNQPQHF. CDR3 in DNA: TGTGCAACCGGACAGGGAGGCAATCAGCCCCAGCATTTT.

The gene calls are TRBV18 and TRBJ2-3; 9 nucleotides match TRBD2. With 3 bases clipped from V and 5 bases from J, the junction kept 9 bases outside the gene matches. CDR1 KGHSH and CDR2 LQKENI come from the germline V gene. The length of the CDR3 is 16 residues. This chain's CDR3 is CASSPTPGLARDTQYF. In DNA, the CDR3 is TGTGCCAGCTCACCCACGCCGGGACTAGCAAGAGATACGCAGTATTTT.

The CDR3 here is CASSQAGTGYTEAFF. CDR3 in DNA: TGTGCCAGCAGCCAGGCCGGGACAGGGTATACTGAAGCTTTCTTT. The gene calls are TRBV4-2 and TRBJ1-1; 9 bases line up with TRBD1. Germline V gene sequence: CDR1 LGHNA, CDR2 YNFKEQ. V trimming: 3 bases; J trimming: 5 bases; junction bases outside the gene matches: 7. CDR3 length equals 15 residues.

The CDR3 region is CSVVLLDSYEQYF. The CDR3 nucleotides read TGCAGCGTTGTCCTGCTGGACAGCTACGAGCAGTACTTC. The rearrangement joins TRBV29-1 to TRBJ2-7; the D gene is possibly TRBD1 (6 bases). Deletions cut 4 bases from V and 3 bases from J, with 13 bases between. This CDR3 spans 13 amino acids. The germline V gene has CDR1 SQVTM and CDR2 ANQGSEA.

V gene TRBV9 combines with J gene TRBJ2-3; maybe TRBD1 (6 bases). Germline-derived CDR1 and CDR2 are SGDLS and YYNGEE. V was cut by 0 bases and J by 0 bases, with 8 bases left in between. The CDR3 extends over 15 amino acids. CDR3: CASSVVGQSTDTQYF. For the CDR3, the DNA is TGTGCCAGCAGCGTAGTTGGACAGAGCACAGATACGCAGTATTTT.

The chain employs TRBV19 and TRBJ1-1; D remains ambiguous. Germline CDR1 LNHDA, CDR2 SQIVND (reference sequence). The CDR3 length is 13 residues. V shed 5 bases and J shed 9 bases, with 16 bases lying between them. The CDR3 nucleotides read TGTGCCAGTAGTGTTTCTATACTCGCCCAAGCTTTCTTT. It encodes CASSVSILAQAFF.

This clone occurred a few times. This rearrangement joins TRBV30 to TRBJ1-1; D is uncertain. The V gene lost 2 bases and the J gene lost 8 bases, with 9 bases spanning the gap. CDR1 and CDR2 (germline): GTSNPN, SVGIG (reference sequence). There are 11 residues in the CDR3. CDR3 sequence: CAWSREAEAFF. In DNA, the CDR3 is TGTGCCTGGAGTAGGGAGGCGGAAGCTTTCTTT.

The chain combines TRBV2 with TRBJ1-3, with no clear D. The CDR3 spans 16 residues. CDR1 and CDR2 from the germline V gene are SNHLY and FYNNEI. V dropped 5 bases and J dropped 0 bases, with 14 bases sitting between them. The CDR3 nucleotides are TGTGCCAGCAGTCCCAAGTATACTAGCTCTGGAAACACCATATATTTT. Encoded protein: CASSPKYTSSGNTIYF.

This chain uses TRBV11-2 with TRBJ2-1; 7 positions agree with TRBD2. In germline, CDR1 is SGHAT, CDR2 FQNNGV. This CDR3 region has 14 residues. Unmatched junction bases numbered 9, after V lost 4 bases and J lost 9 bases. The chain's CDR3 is CASSWGGRLGEQFF. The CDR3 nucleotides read TGTGCCAGCAGCTGGGGCGGGAGATTGGGTGAGCAGTTCTTC.

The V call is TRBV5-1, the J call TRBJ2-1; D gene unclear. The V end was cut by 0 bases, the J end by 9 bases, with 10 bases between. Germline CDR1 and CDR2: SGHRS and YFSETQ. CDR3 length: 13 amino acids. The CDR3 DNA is TGCGCCAGCAGCTTGGAGCGCTCTGGTGAGCAGTTCTTC. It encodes CASSLERSGEQFF.

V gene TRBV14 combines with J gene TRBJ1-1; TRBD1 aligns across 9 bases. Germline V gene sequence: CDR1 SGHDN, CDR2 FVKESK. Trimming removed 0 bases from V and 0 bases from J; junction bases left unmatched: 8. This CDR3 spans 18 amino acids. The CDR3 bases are TGTGCCAGCAGCCAAGATTTGGGGACAGGGTTAATGAACACTGAAGCTTTCTTT. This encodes CASSQDLGTGLMNTEAFF.

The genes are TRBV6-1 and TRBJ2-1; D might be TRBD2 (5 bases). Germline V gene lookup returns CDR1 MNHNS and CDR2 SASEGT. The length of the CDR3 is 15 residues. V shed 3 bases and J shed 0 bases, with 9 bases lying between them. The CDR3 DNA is TGTGCCAGCAGTGATCGGGATAGCTCCTACAATGAGCAGTTCTTC. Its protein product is CASSDRDSSYNEQFF.

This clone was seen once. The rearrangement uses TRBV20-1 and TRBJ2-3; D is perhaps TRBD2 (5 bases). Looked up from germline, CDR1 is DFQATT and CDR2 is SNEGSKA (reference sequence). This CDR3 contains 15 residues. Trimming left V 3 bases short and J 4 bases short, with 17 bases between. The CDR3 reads CSASGASLVSDTQYF. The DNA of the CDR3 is TGCAGTGCTAGTGGTGCTAGCCTAGTCTCAGATACGCAGTATTTT.

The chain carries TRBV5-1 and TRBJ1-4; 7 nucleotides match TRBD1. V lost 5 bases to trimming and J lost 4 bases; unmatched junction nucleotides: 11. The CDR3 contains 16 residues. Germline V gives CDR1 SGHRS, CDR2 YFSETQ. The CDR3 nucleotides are TGCGCCAGCAGGACAGGGACTGGTATCCTTAATGAAAAACTGTTTTTT. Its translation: CASRTGTGILNEKLFF.

The CDR3 loop is CASSPQDTGELFF. The CDR3 DNA sequence: TGTGCCAGCTCACCCCAGGACACCGGGGAGCTGTTTTTT. V and J are TRBV18 and TRBJ2-2; D ambiguous. Trimming shortened V by 3 bases and J by 3 bases, and 5 bases separated the two germline ends. This CDR3 spans 13 amino acids. CDR1 and CDR2 from the germline V gene are KGHSH and LQKENI. Complete variable domain (other parts from reference TRBV18 and TRBJ2-2): NAGVMQNPRHLVRRRGQEARLRCSPMKGHSHVYWYRQLPEEGLKFMVYLQKENIIDESGMPKERFSAEFPKEGPSILRIQQVVRGDSAAYFCASSPQDTGELFFGEGSRLTVL.

The CDR3 is CASSYITLAPLHF. CDR3 DNA sequence: TGTGCCAGCAGTTACATTACTCTGGCACCCCTCCACTTT. This chain connects TRBV6-5 to TRBJ1-6, with no clear D. Germline V gene lookup returns CDR1 MNHEY and CDR2 SVGAGI. The CDR3 has 13 amino acids. Trimming stripped 2 bases from V and 11 bases from J, with 10 bases between.

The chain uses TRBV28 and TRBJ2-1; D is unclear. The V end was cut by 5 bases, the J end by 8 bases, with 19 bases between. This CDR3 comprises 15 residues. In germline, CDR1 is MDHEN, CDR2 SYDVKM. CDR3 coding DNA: TGTGCCAGCAGTCCCGCCCTTTTCGGGTCCGATGAGCAGTTCTTC. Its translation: CASSPALFGSDEQFF.

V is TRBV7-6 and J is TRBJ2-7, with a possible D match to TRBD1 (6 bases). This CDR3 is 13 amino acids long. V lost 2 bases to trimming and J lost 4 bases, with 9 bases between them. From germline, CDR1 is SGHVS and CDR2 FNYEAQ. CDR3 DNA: TGTGCCAGCAGCTTAAACAGGGCGTACGAGCAGTACTTC. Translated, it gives CASSLNRAYEQYF.

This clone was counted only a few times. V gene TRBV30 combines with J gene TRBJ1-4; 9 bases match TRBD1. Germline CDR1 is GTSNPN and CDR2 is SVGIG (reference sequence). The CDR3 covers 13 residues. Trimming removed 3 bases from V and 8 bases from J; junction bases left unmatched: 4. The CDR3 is CAWRNRGREKLFF. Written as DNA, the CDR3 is TGTGCCTGGAGGAACAGGGGGCGCGAAAAACTGTTTTTT.

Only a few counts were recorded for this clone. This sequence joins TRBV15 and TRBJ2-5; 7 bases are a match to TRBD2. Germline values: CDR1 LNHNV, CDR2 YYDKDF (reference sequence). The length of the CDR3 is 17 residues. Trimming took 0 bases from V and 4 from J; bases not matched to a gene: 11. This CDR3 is CATSRDQRRGRGETQYF. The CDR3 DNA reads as TGTGCCACCAGCAGAGATCAGCGACGGGGGAGGGGAGAGACCCAGTACTTC.